This T cell receptor (beta chain) was sequenced for a study of blood T cell repertoires in COVID-19. V was pared by 0 bases and J by 0 bases, with 9 bases between. The length of the CDR3 is 16 residues. The repertoire was sequenced with immunoSEQ multiplex PCR; TCRdb's copy has only in-frame clones and lacks some. This table holds about 50,000 clones, roughly 87% found once. V and J are TRBV23-1 and TRBJ2-4; the D gene is possibly TRBD2 (6 bases). TRBV23-1 is identified as an open reading frame with a role that is uncertain. Sample: peripheral blood. The receptor was derived from a human donor with active COVID-19. The donor label of this sample is uncertain. The CDR3 DNA is TGCGCCAGCAGTCAATCGCGGGGATTAGCCAAAAACATTCAGTACTTC. Its protein is CASSQSRGLAKNIQYF.